The table lists the clone carrying this T cell receptor (beta chain) with many counts. These data belong to a study of T-cell memory formation after mild COVID-19. Trimming cost V 0 bases and J 3 bases, with 9 bases left between them. The CDR3 has 15 amino acids. CDR1 is SGHVS, CDR2 FQNEAQ, per germline. TCRdb reprocessed the 5' RACE reads with MiXCR, giving one entry per CDR3 protein. In the table there are roughly 320,000 distinct CDR3 sequences, around 30% of which are singletons. This chain connects TRBV7-8 to TRBJ2-1; D remains ambiguous. Sequenced input: PBMCs or a T cell subset sorted from them (not recorded which). The receptor comes from an adult woman who had mild COVID-19 (a few samples of this study predate the infection). Cell type and time point are not known. The CDR3 DNA reads as TGTGCCAGCAGCTTAGCGCCACGAGGCTACAATGAGCAGTTCTTC. Its translation is CASSLAPRGYNEQFF.